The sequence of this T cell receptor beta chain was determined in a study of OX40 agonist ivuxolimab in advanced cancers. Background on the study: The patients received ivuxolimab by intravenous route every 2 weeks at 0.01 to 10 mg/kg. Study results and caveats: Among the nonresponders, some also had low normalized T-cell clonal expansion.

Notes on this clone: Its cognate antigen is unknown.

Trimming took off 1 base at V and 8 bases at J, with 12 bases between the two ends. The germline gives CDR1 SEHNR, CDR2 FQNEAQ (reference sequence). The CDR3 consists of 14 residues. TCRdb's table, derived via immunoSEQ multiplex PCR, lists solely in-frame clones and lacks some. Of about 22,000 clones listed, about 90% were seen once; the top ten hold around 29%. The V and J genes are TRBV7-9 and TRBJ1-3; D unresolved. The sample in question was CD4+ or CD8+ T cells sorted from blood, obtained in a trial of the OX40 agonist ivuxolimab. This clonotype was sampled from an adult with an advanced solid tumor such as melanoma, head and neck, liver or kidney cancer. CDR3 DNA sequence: TGTGCCAGCAGCTTAGTTGGTGGGGTCGACACCATATATTTT. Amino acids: CASSLVGGVDTIYF.